The 6 T cell receptor beta chains presented below share a single source sample, sequenced in a study of human T cells and chemical hapten exposure. Time point denoted: pre-sensitization, week 0. Treatment meaning: therapeutic diphenylcyclopropenone sensitization with weekly scalp DPC. TCRdb redid the calling of the RACE reads with MiXCR, one entry per CDR3 protein. The repertoire holds about 180,000 distinct CDR3 sequences, with more than 25% as singletons. Sequenced here: whole blood, sampled in connection with sensitization to the hapten diphenylcyclopropenone (DPC). The receptor source for this set is a woman aged 25 to 39 with alopecia areata. Some clones in this sample may be carry-over from other donors' samples.

This chain connects TRBV18 to TRBJ2-5; 10 bases are a match to TRBD1. The CDR3 is 15 amino acids. The germline gives CDR1 KGHSH, CDR2 LQKENI. Trimming cost V 3 bases and J 2 bases; bases outside gene matches: 3. The CDR3 nucleotides are TGTGCCAGCTCACCGCCGGGACAGGGGCAAGAGACCCAGTACTTC. The encoded protein is CASSPPGQGQETQYF.

This clonotype occurred many times. The gene calls are TRBV12-3 or TRBV12-4 and TRBJ1-2; no definite D call. The CDR3 sequence is 15 residues long. V lost 2 bases, J lost 4 bases, and 14 bases lay in between. CDR3: CASSLLGQSIYGYTF. DNA of the CDR3: TGTGCCAGCAGTTTATTGGGCCAGTCAATCTATGGCTACACCTTC.

This rearrangement joins TRBV20-1 to TRBJ1-5, with 10 bases lining up with TRBD1. This CDR3 is built from 16 residues. The V segment lost 1 base and the J segment 5 bases; nucleotides outside the gene matches: 8. Per germline, CDR1 DFQATT and CDR2 SNEGSKA (reference sequence). CDR3 residues: CSARGPDRGWHQPQHF. The CDR3 DNA reads as TGCAGTGCTAGAGGCCCGGACAGGGGGTGGCATCAGCCCCAGCATTTT.

The chain uses TRBV6-5 and TRBJ2-1, with D unresolved. Trimming removed 6 bases from V and 5 bases from J, with 11 bases in between. Germline-derived CDR1 and CDR2 are MNHEY and SVGAGI. CDR3 size: 13 residues. CDR3: CASRKDGHNEQFF. The CDR3 region has the DNA TGTGCCAGCAGAAAGGACGGACACAATGAGCAGTTCTTC.

The gene calls are TRBV20-1 and TRBJ2-1; 9 bases line up with TRBD2. Per germline, CDR1 DFQATT and CDR2 SNEGSKA (reference sequence). The CDR3 length is 16 residues. V lost 3 bases to trimming and J lost 2 bases; unmatched junction nucleotides: 8. CDR3 sequence: CSASVSGGRAYNEQFF. As DNA, the CDR3 is TGCAGTGCTAGTGTTAGCGGGGGTCGGGCCTACAATGAGCAGTTCTTC.

V usage is TRBV5-4 and J usage is TRBJ2-3, with 7 bases fitting TRBD1. V lost 4 bases and J lost 3; bases outside the gene matches: 8. Germline CDR1 and CDR2: SGHNT and YYREEE (reference sequence). The CDR3 has 15 residues. CDR3 sequence: CASSTWDRKTDTQYF. CDR3 nucleotides: TGTGCCAGCAGCACCTGGGACAGAAAGACAGATACGCAGTATTTT. The full variable domain, its missing parts supplied by reference TRBV5-4 and TRBJ2-3, is ETGVTQSPTHLIKTRGQQVTLRCSSQSGHNTVSWYQQALGQGPQFIFQYYREEENGRGNFPPRFSGLQFPNYSSELNVNALELDDSALYLCASSTWDRKTDTQYFGPGTRLTVL.